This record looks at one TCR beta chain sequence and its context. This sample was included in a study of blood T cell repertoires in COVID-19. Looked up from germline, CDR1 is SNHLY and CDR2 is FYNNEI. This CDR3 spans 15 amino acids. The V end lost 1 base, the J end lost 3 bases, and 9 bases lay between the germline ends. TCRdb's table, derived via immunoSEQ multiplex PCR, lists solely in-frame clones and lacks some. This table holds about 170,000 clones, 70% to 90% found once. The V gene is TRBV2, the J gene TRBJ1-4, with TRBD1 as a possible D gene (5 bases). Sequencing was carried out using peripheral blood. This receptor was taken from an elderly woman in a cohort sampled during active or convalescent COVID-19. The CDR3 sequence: CASSEGGGPNEKLFF. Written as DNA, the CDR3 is TGTGCCAGCAGTGAAGGGGGGGGTCCTAATGAAAAACTGTTTTTT.